What follows is one TCR beta chain and its context. This sample stems from a study of blood T cell repertoires in COVID-19. Across the whole study: In each case, the material was cDNA or gDNA derived from T cells, B-cell-depleted T cells, or PBMCs.

The CDR3 sequence is 17 residues long. J gave up 10 bases and V 5 bases, and 20 bases lay outside the gene matches. Germline V gene sequence: CDR1 SGHNT, CDR2 YENEEA. Study processing details: Estimation of nucleated cell counts relied on the amplification of reference gene primers. Assay used: immunoSEQ multiplex PCR; TCRdb lists only in-frame clones, some missing. The V and J calls and the clone size are those of that table, but D and trimming were determined from the DNA. The sample comprises under 300,000 clones, about 87% of which are singletons, and under 9% rests with the top ten. The chain carries TRBV11-3 and TRBJ2-1, with 7 bases identical to TRBD1. The sample taken for sequencing was peripheral blood. This clonotype originated in a woman in her 70s with active or convalescent COVID-19. This CDR3 reads CASSLGPGTARNREQFF. CDR3 bases: TGTGCCAGCAGCCTTGGGCCCGGGACAGCCCGTAATAGGGAGCAGTTCTTC.